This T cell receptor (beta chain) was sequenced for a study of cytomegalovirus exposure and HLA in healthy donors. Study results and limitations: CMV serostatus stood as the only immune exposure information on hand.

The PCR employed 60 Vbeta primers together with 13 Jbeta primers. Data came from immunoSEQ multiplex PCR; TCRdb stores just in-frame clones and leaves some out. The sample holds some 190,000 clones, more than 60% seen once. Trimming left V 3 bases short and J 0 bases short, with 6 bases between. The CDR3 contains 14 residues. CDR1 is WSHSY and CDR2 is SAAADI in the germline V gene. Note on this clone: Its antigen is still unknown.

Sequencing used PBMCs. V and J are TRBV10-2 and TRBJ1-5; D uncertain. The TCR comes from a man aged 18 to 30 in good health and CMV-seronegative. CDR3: CASSDPGSNQPQHF. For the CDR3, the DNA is TGCGCCAGCAGTGATCCGGGTAGCAATCAGCCCCAGCATTTT.